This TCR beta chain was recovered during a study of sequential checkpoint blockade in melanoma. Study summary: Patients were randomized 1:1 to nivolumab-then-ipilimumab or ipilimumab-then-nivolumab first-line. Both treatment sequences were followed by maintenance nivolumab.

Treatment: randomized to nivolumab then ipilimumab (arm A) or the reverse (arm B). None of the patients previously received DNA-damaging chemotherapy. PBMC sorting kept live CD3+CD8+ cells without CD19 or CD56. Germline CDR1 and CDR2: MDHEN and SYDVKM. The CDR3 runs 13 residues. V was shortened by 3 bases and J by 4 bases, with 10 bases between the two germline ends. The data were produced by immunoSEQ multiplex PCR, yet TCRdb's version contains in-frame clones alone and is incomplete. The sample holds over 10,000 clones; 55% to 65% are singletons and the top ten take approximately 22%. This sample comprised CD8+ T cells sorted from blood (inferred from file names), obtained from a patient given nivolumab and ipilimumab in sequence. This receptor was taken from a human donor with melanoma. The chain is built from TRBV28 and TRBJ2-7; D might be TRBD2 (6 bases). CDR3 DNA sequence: TGTGCCAGCAGTTTTCACCGGGGGTACGAGCAGTACTTC. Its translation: CASSFHRGYEQYF.